This T cell receptor (beta chain) was documented in a study of blood T cell repertoires in COVID-19. Study background: From T cells, B-cell-depleted T cells, or PBMCs came the material, which was cDNA or gDNA.

Trimming removed 3 bases from V and 1 base from J; junction bases left unmatched: 3. Germline CDR1 and CDR2: SGHRS and YFSETQ. The length of the CDR3 is 16 residues. Only in-frame clones appear in the TCRdb table, and some are missing; sequencing was by immunoSEQ multiplex PCR. Found here are roughly 200,000 clones, roughly 85% of them singletons; the top ten hold 6.5% to 10%. Sequenced sample: peripheral blood. The origin of this receptor is a woman aged 60-75 years with acute or convalescent COVID-19. The chain links TRBV5-1 to TRBJ2-5; 13 bases fit TRBD2. DNA of the CDR3: TGCGCCAGCAGCTCGGGGACTAGCGGGACCCAAGAGACCCAGTACTTC. This encodes CASSSGTSGTQETQYF.